The clone carrying this T cell receptor beta chain turned up a few times. The record originates from a study of regulatory T cells in long-lasting Graves disease. Trimming took 5 bases from V and 2 from J, leaving 7 bases between them. The germline V gene encodes CDR1 MDHEN and CDR2 SYDVKM. The CDR3 spans 14 residues. Arm-PCR of CDR3 regions and iRepertoire HTBI primers were the basis on which TCR beta libraries were built. TCRdb independently ran MiXCR on the multiplex PCR reads; one entry per CDR3 protein. The data contain a few hundred thousand distinct CDR3 sequences, less than 15% of them singletons. As to time point: newly diagnosed GD, antithyroid drugs for less than 3 months. From RNA extracted from PBMCs, the TCR library was made. This sample also appeared in a second study, on T cells in Graves' hyperthyroidism and ophthalmopathy.

The V gene is TRBV28, the J gene TRBJ2-6, with D uncertain. This receptor was identified in a woman between 50 and 59 years old with Graves disease. This sample comprised peripheral blood mononuclear cells (PBMCs), obtained at new diagnosis, from a patient treated with antithyroid drugs. The CDR3: CASSRVPGANVLTF. CDR3 coding DNA: TGTGCCAGCAGTAGGGTACCTGGGGCCAACGTCCTGACTTTC.